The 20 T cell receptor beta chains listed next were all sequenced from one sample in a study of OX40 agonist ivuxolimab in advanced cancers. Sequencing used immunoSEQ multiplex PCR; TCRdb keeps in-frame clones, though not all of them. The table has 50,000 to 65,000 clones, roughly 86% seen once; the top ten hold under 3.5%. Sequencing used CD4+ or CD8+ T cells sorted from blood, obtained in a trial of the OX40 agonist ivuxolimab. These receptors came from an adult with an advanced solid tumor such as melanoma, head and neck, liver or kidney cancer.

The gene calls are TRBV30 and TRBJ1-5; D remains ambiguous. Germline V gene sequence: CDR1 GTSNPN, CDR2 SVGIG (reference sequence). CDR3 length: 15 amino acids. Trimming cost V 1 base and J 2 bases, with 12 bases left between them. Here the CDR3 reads CAWSAWAGGNQPQHF. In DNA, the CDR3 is TGTGCCTGGAGTGCGTGGGCTGGGGGCAATCAGCCCCAGCATTTT.

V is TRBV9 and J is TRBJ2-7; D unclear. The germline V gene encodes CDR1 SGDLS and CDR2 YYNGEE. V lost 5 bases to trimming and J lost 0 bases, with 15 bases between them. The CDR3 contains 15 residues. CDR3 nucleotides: TGTGCCAGCAGATCGGAGACATTATCCTCCTACGAGCAGTACTTC. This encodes CASRSETLSSYEQYF.

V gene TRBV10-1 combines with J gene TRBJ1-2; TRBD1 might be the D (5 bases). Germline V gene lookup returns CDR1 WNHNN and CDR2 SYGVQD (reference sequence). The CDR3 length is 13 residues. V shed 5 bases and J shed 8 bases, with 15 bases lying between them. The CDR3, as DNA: TGCGCCAGCAGTTACGGGACCCAAGGAGGCTACACCTTC. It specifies CASSYGTQGGYTF.

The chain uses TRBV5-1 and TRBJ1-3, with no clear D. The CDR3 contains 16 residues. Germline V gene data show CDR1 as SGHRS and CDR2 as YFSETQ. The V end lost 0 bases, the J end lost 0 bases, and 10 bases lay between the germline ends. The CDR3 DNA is TGCGCCAGCAGCTTGGAGGGAGTTAACTCTGGAAACACCATATATTTT. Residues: CASSLEGVNSGNTIYF.

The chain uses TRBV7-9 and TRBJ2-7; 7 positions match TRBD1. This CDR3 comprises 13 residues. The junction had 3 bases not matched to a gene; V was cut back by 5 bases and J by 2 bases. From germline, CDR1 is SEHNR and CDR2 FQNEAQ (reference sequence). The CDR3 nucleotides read TGTGCCAGCAGCACGGGACAGACCTACGAGCAGTACTTC. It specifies CASSTGQTYEQYF.

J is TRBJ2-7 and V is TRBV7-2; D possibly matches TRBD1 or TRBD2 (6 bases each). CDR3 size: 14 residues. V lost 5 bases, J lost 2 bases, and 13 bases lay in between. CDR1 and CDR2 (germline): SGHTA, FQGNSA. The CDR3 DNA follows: TGTGCCAGCAGCCGGGGGACAACCGCCTACGAGCAGTACTTC. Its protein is CASSRGTTAYEQYF.

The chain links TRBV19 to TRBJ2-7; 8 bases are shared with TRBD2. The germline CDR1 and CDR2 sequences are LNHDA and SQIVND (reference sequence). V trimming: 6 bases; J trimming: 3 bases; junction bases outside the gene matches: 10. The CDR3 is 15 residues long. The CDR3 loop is CASSPSGSRNYEQYF. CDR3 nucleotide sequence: TGTGCCAGTAGCCCCAGCGGGAGTCGGAACTACGAGCAGTACTTC.

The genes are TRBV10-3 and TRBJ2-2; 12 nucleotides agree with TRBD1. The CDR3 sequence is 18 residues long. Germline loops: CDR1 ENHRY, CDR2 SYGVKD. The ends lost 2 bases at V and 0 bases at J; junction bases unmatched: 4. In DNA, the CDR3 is TGTGCCATCAGTGAGGCCGGGACAGGGGGCGCGAACACCGGGGAGCTGTTTTTT. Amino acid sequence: CAISEAGTGGANTGELFF.

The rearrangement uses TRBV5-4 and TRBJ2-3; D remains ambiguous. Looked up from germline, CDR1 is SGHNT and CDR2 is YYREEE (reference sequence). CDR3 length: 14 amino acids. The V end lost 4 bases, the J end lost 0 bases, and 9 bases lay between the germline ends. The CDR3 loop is CASSVTPSTDTQYF. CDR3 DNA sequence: TGTGCCAGCAGCGTGACTCCTAGCACAGATACGCAGTATTTT.

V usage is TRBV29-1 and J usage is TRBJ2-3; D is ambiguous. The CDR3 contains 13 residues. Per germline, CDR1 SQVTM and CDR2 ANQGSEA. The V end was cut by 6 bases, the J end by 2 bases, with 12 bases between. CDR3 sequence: CSVATGVTDTQYF. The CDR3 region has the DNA TGCAGCGTCGCTACTGGGGTCACAGATACGCAGTATTTT.

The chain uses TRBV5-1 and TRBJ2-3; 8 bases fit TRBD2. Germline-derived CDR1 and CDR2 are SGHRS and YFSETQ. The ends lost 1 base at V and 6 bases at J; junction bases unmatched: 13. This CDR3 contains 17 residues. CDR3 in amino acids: CASSLRVRSGRGDTQYF. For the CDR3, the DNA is TGCGCCAGCAGCTTGCGTGTCCGGTCCGGGAGGGGCGATACGCAGTATTTT.

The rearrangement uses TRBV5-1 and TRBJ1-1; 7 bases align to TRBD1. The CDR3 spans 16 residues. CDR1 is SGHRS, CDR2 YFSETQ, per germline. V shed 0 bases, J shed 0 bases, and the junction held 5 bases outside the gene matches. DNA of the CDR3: TGCGCCAGCAGCTTGGGATTTAGGGGGCTGAACACTGAAGCTTTCTTT. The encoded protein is CASSLGFRGLNTEAFF.

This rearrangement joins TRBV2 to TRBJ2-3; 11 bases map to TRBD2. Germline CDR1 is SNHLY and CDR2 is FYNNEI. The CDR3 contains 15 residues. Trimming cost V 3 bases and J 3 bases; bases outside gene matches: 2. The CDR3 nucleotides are TGTGCCAGCAGTGACCCTAGCGGGAGGACAGATACGCAGTATTTT. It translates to CASSDPSGRTDTQYF.

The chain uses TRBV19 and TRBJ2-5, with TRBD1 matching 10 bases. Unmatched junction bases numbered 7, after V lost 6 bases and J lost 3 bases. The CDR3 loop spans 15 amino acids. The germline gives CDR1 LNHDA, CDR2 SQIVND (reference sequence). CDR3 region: CASRGRDRGEETQYF. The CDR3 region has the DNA TGTGCCAGTAGGGGACGGGACAGGGGTGAAGAGACCCAGTACTTC.

The CDR3: CASSYGLGGYNEQFF. The CDR3 nucleotides read TGTGCCAGCAGTTACGGCCTAGGAGGCTACAATGAGCAGTTCTTC. The rearrangement links TRBV6-6 to TRBJ2-1, with a weak D call TRBD2 (5 bases). Germline V gene lookup returns CDR1 MNHNY and CDR2 SVGAGI (reference sequence). The CDR3 has 15 amino acids. Deletions cut 2 bases from V and 3 bases from J, with 11 bases between.

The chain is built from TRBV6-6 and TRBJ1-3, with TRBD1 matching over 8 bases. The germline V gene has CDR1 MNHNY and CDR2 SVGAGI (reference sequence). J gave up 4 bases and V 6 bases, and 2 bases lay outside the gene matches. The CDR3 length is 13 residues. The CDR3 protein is CASRQGVGNTIYF. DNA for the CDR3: TGTGCCAGCAGACAGGGGGTCGGAAACACCATATATTTT.

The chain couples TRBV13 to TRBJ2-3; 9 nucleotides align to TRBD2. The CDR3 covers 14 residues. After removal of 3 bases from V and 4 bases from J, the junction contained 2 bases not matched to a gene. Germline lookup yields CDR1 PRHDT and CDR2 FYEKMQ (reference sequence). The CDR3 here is CASSFSGRADTQYF. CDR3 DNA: TGTGCCAGCAGCTTTAGCGGGAGAGCAGATACGCAGTATTTT.

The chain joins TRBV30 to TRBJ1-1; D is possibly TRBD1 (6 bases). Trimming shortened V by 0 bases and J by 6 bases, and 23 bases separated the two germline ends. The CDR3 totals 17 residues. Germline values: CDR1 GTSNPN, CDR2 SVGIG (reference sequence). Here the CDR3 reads CAWSVRIDGRGGAEAFF. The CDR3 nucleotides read TGTGCCTGGAGTGTAAGAATAGATGGCAGGGGAGGCGCTGAAGCTTTCTTT.

Written as DNA, the CDR3 is TGTGCCAGCAGCCAAGATCCAGGCAGGGCGCAGTATTTT. Encoded protein: CASSQDPGRAQYF. The chain joins TRBV14 to TRBJ2-3; D possibly corresponds to TRBD1 (5 bases). This CDR3 contains 13 residues. V was cut by 0 bases and J by 10 bases, with 11 bases left in between. Germline loops: CDR1 SGHDN, CDR2 FVKESK.

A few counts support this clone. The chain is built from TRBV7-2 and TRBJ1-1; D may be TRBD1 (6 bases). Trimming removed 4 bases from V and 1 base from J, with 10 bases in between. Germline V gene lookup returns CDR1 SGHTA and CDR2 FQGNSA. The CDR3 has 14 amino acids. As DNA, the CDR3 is TGTGCCAGCAGCTCACTCAGGGGGAACACTGAAGCTTTCTTT. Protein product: CASSSLRGNTEAFF.